The 10 T cell receptor beta chains below were found in one sample sequenced in a study of blood T cell repertoires in COVID-19. The data were produced by immunoSEQ multiplex PCR, yet TCRdb's version contains in-frame clones alone and is incomplete. The table lists 220,000 or so clones, around 90% of them singletons. Sequencing was performed on PBMCs or T cells enriched from blood (not recorded which). The origin of the receptors is a woman aged 45 to 65 with acute COVID-19.

The V and J genes are TRBV29-1 and TRBJ2-5; 7 bases align to TRBD1. The germline CDR1 and CDR2 sequences are SQVTM and ANQGSEA. Trimming cost V 4 bases and J 4 bases; bases outside gene matches: 9. This CDR3 spans 14 amino acids. For the CDR3, the DNA is TGCAGCGTTGGGGGGCAGGGGGTCGGAGAGACCCAGTACTTC. This sequence encodes CSVGGQGVGETQYF.

The chain recombines TRBV11-2 with TRBJ2-1; 7 bases are shared with TRBD2. The germline gives CDR1 SGHAT, CDR2 FQNNGV. The CDR3 spans 15 residues. The trim removed 5 bases at V and 6 bases at J, leaving 10 bases unmatched. This CDR3 is CASSLLRGGSNEQFF. In DNA form, the CDR3 reads TGTGCCAGCAGCCTCCTTCGGGGAGGGTCCAATGAGCAGTTCTTC.

This chain uses TRBV10-3 with TRBJ2-1, with 12 bases that match TRBD2. This CDR3 has 17 residues. Trimming took 5 bases from V and 1 from J; bases not matched to a gene: 6. Germline-derived CDR1 and CDR2 are ENHRY and SYGVKD. The CDR3 here is CAISSKLAGGSYNEQFF. The CDR3 DNA follows: TGTGCCATCAGTTCTAAACTAGCGGGAGGTTCCTACAATGAGCAGTTCTTC.

The chain joins TRBV21-1 to TRBJ2-3; the DNA was not compared with TRBD2, the D call given in the table. TRBV21-1 is classified as a pseudogene. The CDR3 extends over 18 amino acids. In DNA, the CDR3 is TGTGCCAGCAGCAAAAGGTCTCCGGGGAAATGGGCCACAGATACGCAGTATTTT. Amino acid sequence: CASSKRSPGKWATDTQYF.

This sequence joins TRBV27 and TRBJ2-5, with D hard to call. Trimming stripped 5 bases from V and 5 bases from J, with 12 bases between. The germline CDR1 and CDR2 sequences are MNHEY and SMNVEV (reference sequence). This CDR3 contains 13 residues. In nucleotides, the CDR3 is TGTGCCAGCAGTGAGGCATTCGATGAGACCCAGTACTTC. Translation: CASSEAFDETQYF.

The V call is TRBV5-1, the J call TRBJ2-1; TRBD2 matches 10 bases. V lost 0 bases to trimming and J lost 3 bases; unmatched junction nucleotides: 3. Looked up from germline, CDR1 is SGHRS and CDR2 is YFSETQ. The CDR3 has 16 residues. CDR3 nucleotides: TGCGCCAGCAGCTTGGGACTAGCGGGTTACTACAATGAGCAGTTCTTC. Translation: CASSLGLAGYYNEQFF.

The chain recombines TRBV28 with TRBJ1-5; D is uncertain. The germline V and J ends were trimmed by 1 base and 0 bases, with 7 bases remaining between them. Per germline, CDR1 MDHEN and CDR2 SYDVKM. This CDR3 has 15 residues. DNA for the CDR3: TGTGCCAGCAGTTTATACAGTTATAGCAATCAGCCCCAGCATTTT. Translating it yields CASSLYSYSNQPQHF. The full variable domain, with the rest looked up from reference TRBV28 and TRBJ1-5, is DVKVTQSSRYLVKRTGEKVFLECVQDMDHENMFWYRQDPGLGLRLIYFSYDVKMKEKGDIPEGYSVSREKKERFSLILESASTNQTSMYLCASSLYSYSNQPQHFGDGTRLSIL.

CDR3 region: CASSRGVADSYEQYF. The DNA of the CDR3 is TGCGCCAGCAGCCGCGGGGTAGCAGACTCCTACGAGCAGTACTTC. The chain links TRBV5-1 to TRBJ2-7; D possibly corresponds to TRBD2 (6 bases). The CDR3 length is 15 residues. Germline V gives CDR1 SGHRS, CDR2 YFSETQ. V was clipped by 4 bases and J by 0 bases, with 14 bases between them.

Written as DNA, the CDR3 is TGTGCCTGGATGGGGGGGGACTACGAGCAGTACTTC. This gives the protein CAWMGGDYEQYF. This chain links TRBV30 with TRBJ2-7, with 7 bases fitting TRBD2. V trimming: 4 bases; J trimming: 3 bases; junction bases outside the gene matches: 3. The CDR3 is 12 residues long. CDR1 is GTSNPN and CDR2 is SVGIG in the germline V gene (reference sequence).

This chain connects TRBV29-1 to TRBJ1-1; D gene unclear. Trimming pared 4 bases from V and 5 bases from J, leaving 14 bases between. This CDR3 region has 13 residues. Germline V CDR1 and CDR2: SQVTM, ANQGSEA. CDR3 coding DNA: TGCAGCGTTGGGAAGAGGCTTGGGACTGAAGCTTTCTTT. It yields the protein CSVGKRLGTEAFF.